This T cell receptor (beta chain) was retrieved from a study of blood T cell repertoires in COVID-19. In the study overall: COVID-19 samples collected from the United States, Italy and Spain covered acute and convalescent phases. Sample material is recorded as cDNA or gDNA derived from T cells, B-cell-depleted T cells, or PBMCs.

The CDR3 contains 19 residues. Germline CDR1 is SGHAT and CDR2 is FQNNGV. The J segment lost 3 bases and the V segment lost 5 bases, leaving 16 bases of the junction unmatched. The Seattle patients, enrolled during active infection, were followed longitudinally. In the authors' workflow: Estimated nucleated cell counts came from reference gene primer amplification. Assay used: immunoSEQ multiplex PCR; TCRdb lists only in-frame clones, some missing. That table gives V, J and clone size, and the DNA gave D and trimming. Of roughly 260,000 clones listed, more than 85% are singletons. This receptor was identified in a person under 30 with COVID-19, enrolled during active disease. Sequencing was done on a sample of peripheral blood. The J gene is TRBJ2-2, the V gene TRBV11-2, with 9 bases that match TRBD1. CDR3 residues: CASSRAFSTGGYDTGELFF. The CDR3 coding sequence is TGTGCCAGCAGCCGGGCGTTCTCGACAGGGGGTTACGACACCGGGGAGCTGTTTTTT.